A selection of T cell receptor beta chains follows, all from one sample in a study of shared clonotypes between healthy human individuals. The data were produced by immunoSEQ multiplex PCR, yet TCRdb's version contains in-frame clones alone and is incomplete. The repertoire holds 2 million to 2.5 million clones, with 90% to 95% as singletons. The sequencing sample was made of naive CD8+ T cells from PBMCs. These TCRs come from a man between 18 and 29 years old in good health. Some clones in this sample may be carry-over from other donors' samples. CDR3s include the opening cysteine and the closing phenylalanine or tryptophan. A D gene is named only where the DNA matches it firmly. Rows give clone size only sometimes, using once, few, many, or a class for an expanded clone.

J	V	D	size	CDR3	DNA
TRBJ2-2	TRBV7-9	TRBD2	-	CASSPSTSGRPGELFF	TGTGCCAGCAGCCCATCAACTAGCGGGAGGCCCGGGGAGCTGTTTTTT
TRBJ2-7	TRBV15	-	-	CATAAGTETYEQYF	TGTGCCACCGCGGCGGGAACTGAGACCTACGAGCAGTACTTC
TRBJ1-2	TRBV10-2	-	-	CASSDGLEGFGYGYTF	TGCGCCAGCAGTGACGGGCTCGAGGGGTTTGGCTATGGCTACACCTTC
TRBJ2-3	TRBV28	TRBD2	-	CASSSSGTRITDTQYF	TGTGCCAGCAGTTCTTCCGGGACTAGAATCACAGATACGCAGTATTTT
TRBJ1-1	TRBV28	-	-	CASSLQVEGTEAFF	TGTGCCAGCAGTTTACAGGTTGAGGGCACTGAAGCTTTCTTT
TRBJ2-1	TRBV7-9	TRBD2	-	CASEPASGVYNEQFF	TGTGCCAGCGAACCTGCTAGCGGGGTATACAATGAGCAGTTCTTC
TRBJ1-5	TRBV19	TRBD1	-	CASADREGQPQHF	TGTGCCAGCGCTGACAGGGAAGGACAGCCCCAGCATTTT
TRBJ2-7	TRBV7-9	-	once	CASSLTGQGEQYF	TGTGCCAGCAGCTTAACAGGCCAAGGGGAGCAGTACTTC
TRBJ2-7	TRBV19	-	-	CASSISGDYEQYF	TGTGCCAGTAGTATTTCAGGGGACTACGAGCAGTACTTC
TRBJ1-2	TRBV27	-	once	CASSLSPLSGYTF	TGTGCCAGCAGTTTATCCCCTCTCTCTGGCTACACCTTC
TRBJ2-1	TRBV10-3	TRBD2	-	CAISEGLAGGNEQFF	TGTGCCATCAGTGAGGGGCTAGCGGGAGGAAATGAGCAGTTCTTC
TRBJ2-3	TRBV7-9	-	-	CASSFSGGLPTGTQYF	TGTGCCAGCAGCTTTTCCGGCGGACTCCCGACGGGTACGCAGTATTTT
TRBJ2-3	TRBV27	TRBD2	once	CASSLGGLARDTQYF	TGTGCCAGCAGTTTAGGGGGACTAGCACGAGATACGCAGTATTTT
TRBJ2-2	TRBV7-6	-	-	CASSALGTRGTGELFF	TGTGCCAGCAGCGCCCTCGGGACCCGGGGCACCGGGGAGCTGTTTTTT
TRBJ1-1	TRBV13	-	-	CASSDRSYTEAFF	TGTGCCAGCAGCGACAGGTCTTACACTGAAGCTTTCTTT
TRBJ2-1	TRBV30	-	once	CAWSAYWTPYNEQFF	TGTGCCTGGAGTGCGTATTGGACACCCTACAATGAGCAGTTCTTC
TRBJ2-1	TRBV11-2	TRBD1	-	CASSQGVSSYNEQFF	TGTGCCAGCAGCCAGGGGGTCAGCTCCTACAATGAGCAGTTCTTC
TRBJ2-7	TRBV27	TRBD2	-	CASSLSTGTNSYEQYF	TGTGCCAGCAGTTTATCGACGGGGACTAACTCCTACGAGCAGTACTTC
TRBJ2-1	TRBV7-9	-	-	CASSLAGSATYNEQFF	TGTGCCAGCAGCTTAGCTGGTAGCGCAACCTACAATGAGCAGTTCTTC
TRBJ2-7	TRBV28	-	-	CASSFRDSTPSYEQYF	TGTGCCAGCAGTTTTCGGGACTCGACACCCTCCTACGAGCAGTACTTC
TRBJ2-7	TRBV6-5	TRBD2	once	CAVRLAESYEQYF	TGTGCCGTCCGACTAGCGGAGTCCTACGAGCAGTACTTC
TRBJ2-5	TRBV5-6	-	-	CASSLGGGQETQYF	TGTGCCAGCAGCTTGGGAGGGGGCCAAGAGACCCAGTACTTC
TRBJ1-1	TRBV12-5	-	-	CASRFGGTEAFF	TGTGCTAGCCGATTTGGAGGAACTGAAGCTTTCTTT
TRBJ2-7	TRBV4-1	-	-	CASSQGDGRVQYF	TGCGCCAGCAGCCAAGGGGACGGCAGGGTCCAGTACTTC
TRBJ2-7	TRBV7-3	-	-	CASSPRTEYF	TGTGCCAGCAGCCCAAGAACAGAGTACTTC
TRBJ2-2	TRBV4-1	TRBD1	-	CASSLKTPTGVEGNGELFF	TGCGCCAGCAGCCTGAAAACCCCGACAGGGGTGGAGGGTAACGGGGAGCTGTTTTTT
TRBJ2-5	TRBV27	-	-	CASSIAVGGETQYF	TGTGCCAGCAGTATAGCGGTAGGCGGGGAGACCCAGTACTTC
TRBJ2-3	TRBV12-2	-	-	CASRQEDTQYF	TGTGCAAGTCGCCAAGAGGATACGCAGTATTTT
TRBJ2-3	TRBV7-9	-	-	CASSLVSPDTQYF	TGTGCCAGCAGCTTAGTCTCGCCAGATACGCAGTATTTT
TRBJ2-1	TRBV28	-	-	CASSLRGGPYNEQFF	TGTGCCAGCAGTTTACGGGGCGGCCCCTACAATGAGCAGTTCTTC
TRBJ1-2	TRBV29-1	-	-	CSVRGQLLGYTF	TGCAGCGTTCGTGGACAGCTACTCGGCTACACCTTC
TRBJ1-2	TRBV7-9	-	-	CASSLGPLYGYTF	TGTGCCAGCAGCTTAGGGCCACTCTATGGCTACACCTTC
TRBJ1-5	TRBV30	-	-	CASGGGDNQPQHF	TGTGCCTCGGGCGGCGGGGACAATCAGCCCCAGCATTTT
TRBJ1-5	TRBV28	-	-	CASSQKYSNQPQHF	TGTGCCAGCAGCCAAAAATATAGCAATCAGCCCCAGCATTTT
TRBJ1-5	TRBV28	-	-	CASTVFSNQPQHF	TGTGCCTCCACAGTATTTAGCAATCAGCCCCAGCATTTT
TRBJ2-7	TRBV29-1	TRBD2	-	CSVGRGYEQYF	TGCAGCGTTGGGCGGGGGTACGAGCAGTACTTC
TRBJ1-5	TRBV27	-	once	CASSLSRDGGNQPQHF	TGTGCCAGCAGTTTATCGCGGGACGGGGGTAATCAGCCCCAGCATTTT
TRBJ1-2	TRBV4-3	-	-	CASSQDRTTGYGYTF	TGCGCCAGCAGCCAAGACAGAACGACAGGCTATGGCTACACCTTC
TRBJ1-1	TRBV28	-	-	CASRPGHLMNTEAFF	TGTGCCAGCAGACCGGGACATTTGATGAACACTGAAGCTTTCTTT
TRBJ2-7	TRBV19	-	-	CASSMQGLAYEQYF	TGTGCCAGTAGTATGCAGGGGCTGGCCTACGAGCAGTACTTC
TRBJ2-6	TRBV9	-	-	CASSGLLRVRPGANVLTF	TGTGCCAGCAGCGGCCTGCTTAGAGTAAGGCCTGGGGCCAACGTCCTGACTTTC
TRBJ2-5	TRBV5-6	TRBD1	-	CASSLGTGRETQYF	TGTGCCAGCAGCTTGGGGACAGGGAGAGAGACCCAGTACTTC
TRBJ2-1	TRBV7-2	TRBD1	-	CASSSGGGILYNEQFF	TGTGCCAGCAGCTCAGGGGGCGGGATCCTCTACAATGAGCAGTTCTTC
TRBJ2-6	TRBV27	TRBD1	-	CASRPGQGDSGANVLTF	TGTGCCAGCAGGCCCGGCCAGGGGGACTCTGGGGCCAACGTCCTGACTTTC
TRBJ2-4	TRBV5-1	-	-	CASSLDELAKNIQYF	TGCGCCAGCAGCTTGGATGAACTAGCCAAAAACATTCAGTACTTC
TRBJ2-2	TRBV28	-	-	CASSLTLKGTGELFF	TGTGCCAGCAGTTTAACCTTAAAGGGGACCGGGGAGCTGTTTTTT
TRBJ2-7	TRBV7-2	TRBD2	-	CASSEGLAGVSTEQYF	TGTGCCAGCAGCGAGGGACTAGCGGGAGTATCTACCGAGCAGTACTTC
TRBJ2-1	TRBV11-2	TRBD2	-	CASSSISGSADEQFF	TGTGCCAGCAGCTCCATTAGCGGGAGTGCGGATGAGCAGTTCTTC
TRBJ1-4	TRBV2	-	few	CASSSRAGGNEKLFF	TGTGCCAGCAGTAGCCGTGCGGGAGGTAATGAAAAACTGTTTTTT
TRBJ2-1	TRBV27	-	-	CASSSLRDIADEQFF	TGTGCCAGCAGTTCCCTCCGGGACATAGCCGACGAGCAGTTCTTC